The 7 T cell receptor beta chains below were found in one sample sequenced in a study of T cells in localized non-small cell lung cancer. The repertoire was sequenced with immunoSEQ multiplex PCR; TCRdb's copy has only in-frame clones and lacks some. The data contain about 78,000 clones, 84% of them singletons. This specimen was peripheral blood, taken before any cancer treatment. All receptors derive from a man aged 40 to 69 with stage I lung adenocarcinoma.

The rearrangement joins TRBV13 to TRBJ2-3; no firm D call. V gave up 3 bases and J gave up 2 bases, with 12 bases separating them. The CDR3 extends over 15 amino acids. Germline V gene data show CDR1 as PRHDT and CDR2 as FYEKMQ (reference sequence). The CDR3 nucleotides read TGTGCCAGCAGCTTTCATCAGAACTTCACAGATACGCAGTATTTT. Translating gives CASSFHQNFTDTQYF.

Points on this clone: Other DNA variants within this sample encode the same CDR3. The V and J genes are TRBV7-9 and TRBJ1-1; no clear D gene. Germline CDR1 is SEHNR and CDR2 is FQNEAQ (reference sequence). The V gene lost 2 bases and the J gene lost 1 base, with 5 bases spanning the gap. This CDR3 is 13 amino acids long. CDR3 in DNA: TGTGCCAGCAGCTTAAAAACGAACACTGAAGCTTTCTTT. It yields the protein CASSLKTNTEAFF.

The genes are TRBV6-6 and TRBJ1-5; weak D call: TRBD1 (5 bases). Germline values: CDR1 MNHNY, CDR2 SVGAGI (reference sequence). The CDR3 covers 16 residues. Trimming took off 1 base at V and 0 bases at J, with 10 bases between the two ends. The CDR3 region is CASSYLGVYSNQPQHF. CDR3 bases: TGTGCCAGCAGTTACTTGGGGGTTTATAGCAATCAGCCCCAGCATTTT.

In its sample, this clone was seen a few times. The chain links TRBV15 to TRBJ1-5; D remains unclear. Trimming pared 0 bases from V and 11 bases from J, leaving 11 bases between. CDR3 length: 13 amino acids. Germline V gene lookup returns CDR1 LNHNV and CDR2 YYDKDF (reference sequence). CDR3 loop: CATSRDVGEAQHF. DNA for the CDR3: TGTGCCACCAGCAGAGATGTGGGAGAAGCCCAGCATTTT.

This clone is categorized as medium-sized. The chain is built from TRBV6-1 and TRBJ2-2, with D maybe TRBD1 (5 bases). Germline CDR1 and CDR2: MNHNS and SASEGT. With 8 bases removed from V and 5 bases from J, the gap between germline ends came to 12 bases. This CDR3 has 13 amino acids. The CDR3: CASLRGRTGELFF. The CDR3 nucleotides read TGTGCCAGCCTTAGGGGCCGTACCGGGGAGCTGTTTTTT.

The CDR3 nucleotides are TGTGCCAGCAGCTCCAACACTGAAGCTTTCTTT. Translated: CASSSNTEAFF. The rearrangement links TRBV7-9 to TRBJ1-1; D unresolved. This CDR3 is 11 amino acids long. In germline, CDR1 is SEHNR, CDR2 FQNEAQ (reference sequence). The V end was cut by 4 bases, the J end by 2 bases, with 2 bases between.

The genes are TRBV7-9 and TRBJ1-3; 8 bases are shared with TRBD1. Germline CDR1 SEHNR, CDR2 FQNEAQ (reference sequence). The V and J ends lost 5 bases and 4 bases, in that order; junction bases with no gene match: 7. The CDR3 has 15 residues. The CDR3 nucleotides are TGTGCCAGCAGCCCCCGACAGGGGTCCGGAAACACCATATATTTT. Residues: CASSPRQGSGNTIYF.